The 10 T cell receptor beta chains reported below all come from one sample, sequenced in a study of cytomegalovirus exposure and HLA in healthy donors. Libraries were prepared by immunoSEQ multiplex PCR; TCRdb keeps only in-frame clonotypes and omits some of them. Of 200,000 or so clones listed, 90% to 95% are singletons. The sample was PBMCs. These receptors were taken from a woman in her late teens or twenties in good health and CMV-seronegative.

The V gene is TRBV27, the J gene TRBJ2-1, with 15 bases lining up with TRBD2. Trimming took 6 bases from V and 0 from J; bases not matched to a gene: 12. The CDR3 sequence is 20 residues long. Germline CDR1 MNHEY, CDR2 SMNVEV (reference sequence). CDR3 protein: CASRVPGLAGGPHSYNEQFF. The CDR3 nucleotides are TGTGCCAGCAGAGTACCGGGACTAGCGGGAGGTCCTCACTCCTACAATGAGCAGTTCTTC.

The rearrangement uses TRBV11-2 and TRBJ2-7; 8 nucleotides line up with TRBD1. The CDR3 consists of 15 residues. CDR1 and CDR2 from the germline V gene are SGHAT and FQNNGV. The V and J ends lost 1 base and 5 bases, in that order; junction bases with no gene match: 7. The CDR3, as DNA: TGTGCCAGCAGCTTAGGACAGGGGACTTGGCACGAGCAGTACTTC. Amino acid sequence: CASSLGQGTWHEQYF.

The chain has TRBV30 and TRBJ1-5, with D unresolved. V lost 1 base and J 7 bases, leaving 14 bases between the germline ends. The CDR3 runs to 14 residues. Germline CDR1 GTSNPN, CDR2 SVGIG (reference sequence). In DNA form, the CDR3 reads TGTGCCTGGAGTGCCCTAGAGGTCGGGCAGCCCCAGCATTTT. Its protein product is CAWSALEVGQPQHF.

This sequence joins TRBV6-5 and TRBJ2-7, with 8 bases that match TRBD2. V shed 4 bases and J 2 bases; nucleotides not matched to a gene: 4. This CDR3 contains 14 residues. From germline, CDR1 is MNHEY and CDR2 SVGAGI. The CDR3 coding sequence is TGTGCCAGCAGTTGGAGCGGGAGCCCCTACGAGCAGTACTTC. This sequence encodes CASSWSGSPYEQYF.

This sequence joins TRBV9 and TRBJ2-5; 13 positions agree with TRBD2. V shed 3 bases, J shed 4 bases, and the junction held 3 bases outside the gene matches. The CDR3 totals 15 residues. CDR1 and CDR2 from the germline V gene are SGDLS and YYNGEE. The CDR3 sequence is CASSAGLAGAETQYF. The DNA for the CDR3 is TGTGCCAGCAGCGCCGGACTAGCGGGAGCAGAGACCCAGTACTTC.

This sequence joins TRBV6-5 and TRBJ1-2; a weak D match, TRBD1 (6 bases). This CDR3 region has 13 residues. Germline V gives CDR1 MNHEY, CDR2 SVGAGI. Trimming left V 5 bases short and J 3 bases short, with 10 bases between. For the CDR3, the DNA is TGTGCCAGCAGTCGACAGGACCACTATGGCTACACCTTC. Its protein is CASSRQDHYGYTF.

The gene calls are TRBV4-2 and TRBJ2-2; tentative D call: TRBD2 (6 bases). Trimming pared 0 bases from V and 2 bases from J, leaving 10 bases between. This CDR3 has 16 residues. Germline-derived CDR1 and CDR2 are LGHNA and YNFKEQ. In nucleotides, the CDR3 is TGTGCCAGCAGCCAAGAAGGGCGGGGTAACACCGGGGAGCTGTTTTTT. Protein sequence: CASSQEGRGNTGELFF.

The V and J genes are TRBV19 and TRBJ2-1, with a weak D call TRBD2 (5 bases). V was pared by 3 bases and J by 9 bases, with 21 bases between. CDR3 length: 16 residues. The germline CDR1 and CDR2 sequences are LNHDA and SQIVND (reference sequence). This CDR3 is CASSMNFAGWAREQFF. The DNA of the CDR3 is TGTGCCAGTAGTATGAACTTCGCGGGTTGGGCTCGTGAGCAGTTCTTC.

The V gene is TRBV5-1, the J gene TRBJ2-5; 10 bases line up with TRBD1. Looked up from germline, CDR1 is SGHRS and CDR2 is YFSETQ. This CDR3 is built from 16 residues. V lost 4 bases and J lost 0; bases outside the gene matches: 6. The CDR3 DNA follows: TGCGCCAGCAGCCCATGGGACAGGGGCAACCAAGAGACCCAGTACTTC. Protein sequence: CASSPWDRGNQETQYF.

The CDR3 DNA reads as TGTGCCTGGAGGGCGTTAGGGACAGGGAACGTGGGGACCCAGTACTTC. Translating it yields CAWRALGTGNVGTQYF. This rearrangement joins TRBV30 to TRBJ2-5, with 9 bases aligning to TRBD1. The J segment lost 7 bases and the V segment lost 3 bases, leaving 15 bases of the junction unmatched. This CDR3 region has 16 residues. Germline V gives CDR1 GTSNPN, CDR2 SVGIG (reference sequence). The entire variable domain, with the rest obtained from reference TRBV30 and TRBJ2-5, is as follows: SQTIHQWPATLVQPVGSPLSLECTVEGTSNPNLYWYRQAAGRGLQLLFYSVGIGQISSEVPQNLSASRPQDRQFILSSKKLLLSDSGFYLCAWRALGTGNVGTQYFGPGTRLLVL.